This entry is about one TCR beta chain. Its cognate antigen has yet to be identified. Per-nucleotide qualities are absent, and no much larger clonotype sits a single base away. This sample is part of a study of OX40 agonist ivuxolimab in advanced cancers. Some background on the complete study: Ivuxolimab was an agonistic, fully human IgG2 monoclonal antibody directed against OX40 (CD134), a costimulatory receptor. The point of sequencing TCRbeta in the periphery was to test whether ivuxolimab changed TCR sequence diversity and drove clonal T-cell expansion. Intravenous ivuxolimab was administered to patients every 2 weeks at six dose levels: 0.01, 0.1, 0.3, 1.5, 3 and 10 mg/kg. The paper reports the monotherapy dose-escalation portion (N of about 54 patients) of the phase I ivuxolimab trial. In the dose-escalation cohort, approximately 82% of patients were male, and the mean age was roughly 60 years, with a range of 23 to 79. Prior anti-PD-1, anti-PD-L1 or anti-CTLA-4 therapy was permitted, and checkpoint inhibitors had been received by roughly two fifths of dose-escalation patients. Of the 50 or so patients in dose escalation, around 19 had hepatocellular carcinoma, approximately 15 had melanoma, 9 had renal cell carcinoma and 9 had head and neck cancer. Partial responses were achieved by three dose-escalation patients, of whom one had hepatocellular carcinoma and two had cutaneous melanoma. Study-level results and caveats: Low levels of normalized T-cell clonal expansion were also shown by some nonresponding patients. After ivuxolimab, expanded clones were on average more numerous among CD8+ T cells than among CD4+ T cells. Partial responders in the 0.1-3.0 mg/kg groups had among the lowest normalized peripheral clonal expansion, especially among CD8+ T cells. Which antigens the clonally expanded peripheral T cells were specific for was not determined. Clonal expansion of both CD4+ and CD8+ blood T cells was observed from baseline to week 6 at doses 0.1 to 3.0 mg/kg.

Patients with autoimmune disease history or receiving systemic immunosuppression were excluded from the trial. Peripheral blood for TCR sequencing was collected from all dose cohorts at baseline, on cycle 4 day 1, and on cycle 7 day 1. Samples were obtained from an open-label, multicenter, first-in-human phase I dose-escalation trial of ivuxolimab. Adults with locally advanced or metastatic melanoma, renal cell carcinoma, hepatocellular carcinoma or head and neck squamous cell carcinoma were enrolled in the trial. Before TCR sequencing, CD4+ T cells and CD8+ T cells were sorted from peripheral blood as separate populations. Germline trimming amounts to 4 bases on V and 1 base on J, with 0 as the count of junction bases outside the gene matches. The CDR3 contains 14 residues, cysteine and phenylalanine counted. Here the CDR3 DNA is all that survives: 42 bases in frame from base 1. The CDR1 and CDR2 encoded by the germline V gene are MGHRA and YSYEKL.

For sequencing of the TCRbeta CDR3 region, genomic DNA was extracted from the sorted cells. The immunoSEQ Assay was used for sequencing of TCRbeta CDR3 regions. TCRdb limited this immuneACCESS table to in-frame rearrangements with V and J called. A share of clones is missing; checked studies link under half to unresolved V genes, and the rest is unexplained. This sample is represented by more than 10,000 clones; roughly 88% of them were singletons. The ten biggest clones cover around 40% of the sample. The TCR originated in an adult with an advanced solid tumor such as melanoma, head and neck, liver or kidney cancer. The chain is assembled from TRBV4-1 and TRBJ1-4, and 7 junctional nucleotides match TRBD1. The material was CD4+ or CD8+ T cells sorted from blood, obtained in a trial of the OX40 agonist ivuxolimab. The DNA reads TGCGCCAGCAGCCGGACAGGAACTAATGAAAAACTGTTTTTT. It is translated as CASSRTGTNEKLFF.